This T cell receptor beta chain emerged from a study of cytomegalovirus exposure and HLA in healthy donors. Turning to this clone: Its specificity is unknown.

The study, taken as a whole, reports: The study flagged 150 to 200 TCR beta chains as cytomegalovirus-associated.

The primer mix had 60 Vbeta and 13 Jbeta primers. Some clones are missing from TCRdb's copy, which holds only in-frame ones; the method was immunoSEQ multiplex PCR. Of some 220,000 clones in the sample, about 80% were seen once. J lost 0 bases, V lost 8 bases, and 5 bases had no gene match. In germline, CDR1 is GTSNPN, CDR2 SVGIG (reference sequence). The CDR3 covers 13 residues. This receptor was identified in a woman aged 60-75 years in good health and CMV-seropositive. Sequenced: PBMCs. The chain uses TRBV30 and TRBJ2-5; 8 bases are a match to TRBD2. In nucleotides, the CDR3 is TGTGCCAGAAATAGCGGGAACCAAGAGACCCAGTACTTC. Translating it yields CARNSGNQETQYF.